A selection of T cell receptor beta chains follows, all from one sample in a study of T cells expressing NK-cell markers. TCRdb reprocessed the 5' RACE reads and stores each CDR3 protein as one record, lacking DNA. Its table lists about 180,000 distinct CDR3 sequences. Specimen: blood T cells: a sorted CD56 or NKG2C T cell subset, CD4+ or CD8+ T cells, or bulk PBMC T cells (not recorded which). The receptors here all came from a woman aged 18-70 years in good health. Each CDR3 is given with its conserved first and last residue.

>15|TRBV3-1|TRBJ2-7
CASSPQYGTSDEQYF
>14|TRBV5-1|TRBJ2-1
CASRDAGIGNEQFF
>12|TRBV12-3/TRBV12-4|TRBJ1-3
CASSNRRDTIYF
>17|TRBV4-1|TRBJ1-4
CASSQHLRRTGPEKLFF
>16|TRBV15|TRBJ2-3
CATSGIAGDITDTQYF
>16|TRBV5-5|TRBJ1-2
CASSLGGAGSHYGYTF
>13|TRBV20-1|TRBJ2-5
CSARVDSAGTQYF
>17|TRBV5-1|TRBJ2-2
CASSFRTSVANTGELFF
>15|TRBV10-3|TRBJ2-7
CAISEPGAKSYEQYF
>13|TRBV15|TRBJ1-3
CATMGQFGNTIYF
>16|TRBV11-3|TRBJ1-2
CASSLNWHMTNYGYTF
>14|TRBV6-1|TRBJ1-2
CASSERAGAGGYTF
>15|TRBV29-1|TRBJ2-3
CSGTLDRGTTDTQYF
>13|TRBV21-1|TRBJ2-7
CASRGVGGEEQYF
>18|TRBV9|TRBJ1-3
CASSPPEGRTYLESTIYF
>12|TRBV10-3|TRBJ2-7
CAIGTDSYEQYF
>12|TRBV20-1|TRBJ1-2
CSARPPGHGYTF
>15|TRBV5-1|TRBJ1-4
CASSRTGSVNEKLFF
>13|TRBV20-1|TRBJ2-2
CSARPYSAGELFF
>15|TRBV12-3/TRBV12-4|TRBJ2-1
CASSLAGEGGNEQFF
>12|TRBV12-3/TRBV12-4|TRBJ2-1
CAGRGYDNEQFF
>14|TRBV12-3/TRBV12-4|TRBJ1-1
CASKVGQANTEAFF
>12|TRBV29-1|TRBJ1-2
CSVRGRGYGYTF
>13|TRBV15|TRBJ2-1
CATSRNVWDEQFF
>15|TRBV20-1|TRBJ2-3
CSVLGDKLKGDTQYF
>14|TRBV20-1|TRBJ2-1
CSASRGWSYNEQFF
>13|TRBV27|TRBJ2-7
CASSSQGLGEQYF
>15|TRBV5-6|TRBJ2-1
CASSRGLAGPTEQFF
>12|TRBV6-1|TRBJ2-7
CASSAPRYEQYF
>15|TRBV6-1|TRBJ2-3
CASSEEAVSADTQYF
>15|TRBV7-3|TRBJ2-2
CASSPSREATGELFF
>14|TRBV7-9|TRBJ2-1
CASSVGGPGNEQFF
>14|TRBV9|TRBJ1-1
CASSRTGKETEAFF
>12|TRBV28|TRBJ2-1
CASSSNRGEQFF
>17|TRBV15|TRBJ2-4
CATSTRVSAGAKNIQYF
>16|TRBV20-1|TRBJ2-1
CSARDSSGRAHNEQFF
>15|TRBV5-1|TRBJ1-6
CASSSTGQGNSPLHF
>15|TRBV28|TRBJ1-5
CASSLRNRPNQPQHF
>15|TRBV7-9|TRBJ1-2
CASSGGGTFSYGYTF
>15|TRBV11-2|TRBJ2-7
CASSFADRILYEQYF
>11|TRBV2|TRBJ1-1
CARTGNTEAFF
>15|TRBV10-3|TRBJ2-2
CAITGTGKNTGELFF
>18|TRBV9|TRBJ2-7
CASNDSFGGLAGRYEQYF
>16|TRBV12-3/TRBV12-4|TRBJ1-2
CASSNILRGLNYGYTF
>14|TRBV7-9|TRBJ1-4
CASSLPWTGDELFF
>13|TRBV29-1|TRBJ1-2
CSAPDRRNYGYTF
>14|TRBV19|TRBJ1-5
CASSGGRGNQPQHF
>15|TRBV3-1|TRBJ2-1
CASSQQAGQGNEQFF
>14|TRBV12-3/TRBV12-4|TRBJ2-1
CASSLGWVYNEQFF
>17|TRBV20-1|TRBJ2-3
CSARDPLSGGSTDTQYF
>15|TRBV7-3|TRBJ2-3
CASRSGHSSTDTQYF
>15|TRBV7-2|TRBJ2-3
CASSFVGTNPDTQYF
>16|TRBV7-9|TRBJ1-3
CASSLAWRDSGNTIYF
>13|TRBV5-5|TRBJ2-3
CASSRRNTDTQYF